A selection of T cell receptor beta chains follows, all from one sample in a study of regulatory T cells in long-lasting Graves disease. MiXCR was run by TCRdb on the multiplex PCR reads, yielding one entry per CDR3 protein. The table shows about 560,000 distinct CDR3 sequences, with more than 15% occurring only once. This sample also belongs to another study, concerning T cells in Graves' hyperthyroidism and ophthalmopathy.

The sample in question was peripheral blood mononuclear cells (PBMCs), obtained at new diagnosis, from a patient treated with antithyroid drugs. The receptors shown here come from a young man with Graves disease. The CDR3 runs from the conserved cysteine through the conserved F or W. A D gene is named only where the DNA matches it firmly. Size values are once, few and many counts, or a class for expanded clones, and some rows have none.

CDR3 DNA	CDR3 protein	V gene	clone size	J gene	D gene
TGCGCCAGCAGCTCGAATCTAGCGGATAGCTCCTACAATGAGCAGTTCTTC	CASSSNLADSSYNEQFF	TRBV5-1	many	TRBJ2-1	TRBD2
TGTGCCAGCAGTGTTGAGGGGTGGAACACTGAAGCTTTCTTT	CASSVEGWNTEAFF	TRBV2	many	TRBJ1-1	-
TGTGCCACCAGTGATCGCAGCTCGAACACCGGGGAGCTGTTTTTT	CATSDRSSNTGELFF	TRBV24-1	few	TRBJ2-2	-
TGTGCCTGGAGTACTAGCGGGAGGTACTACTTC	CAWSTSGRYYF	TRBV30	many	TRBJ2-7	TRBD2
TGTGCCTGGAGGGCCGGCGGGACAAGCTCTACGAAGCAGTACTTC	CAWRAGGTSSTKQYF	TRBV30	many	TRBJ2-7	-
TGTGCCAGCAGTATTGACTTGAGCTCCTACAATGAGCAGTTCTTC	CASSIDLSSYNEQFF	TRBV2	few	TRBJ2-1	-
TGTGCCTGGAGTAGGAGGACAGGGGGGTCCTATAATTCACCCCTCCACTTT	CAWSRRTGGSYNSPLHF	TRBV30	few	TRBJ1-6	TRBD1
TGCAGTGCTAGAGATAAGCGGGAGGGCAACGAGCAGTACTTC	CSARDKREGNEQYF	TRBV20-1	-	TRBJ2-7	TRBD2
TGTGCCAGCTCCCCAGGACAGGGAGCCGGATTCGGCGGCTACACCTTC	CASSPGQGAGFGGYTF	TRBV18	few	TRBJ1-2	TRBD1
TGTGCCAGCAGCCATTTCCCTGAACAGGGGAACTATGGCTACACCTTC	CASSHFPEQGNYGYTF	TRBV14	few	TRBJ1-2	TRBD1
TGCAGTGGGACGGGACAGGGGGACGGCTACACCTTC	CSGTGQGDGYTF	TRBV20-1	-	TRBJ1-2	TRBD1
TGTGCCACCAGCGGTCAGTCGGACAATCAGCCCCAGCATTTT	CATSGQSDNQPQHF	TRBV15	few	TRBJ1-5	-
TGCGCCAGCAGGAGTCAGAGTGGAGAGACCCAGTACTTC	CASRSQSGETQYF	TRBV5-1	few	TRBJ2-5	-
TGTGCCAGCAGCCCTCCCCTGAGGGGTGAAGCTTTCTTT	CASSPPLRGEAFF	TRBV9	-	TRBJ1-1	-
TGCGCCAGCAGCCCCCAGCGGGAGGCCGGTACAGATACGCAGTATTTT	CASSPQREAGTDTQYF	TRBV5-1	-	TRBJ2-3	TRBD2
TGCAGTGCTAGAGATGAGGGACCCGAGCAGTACTTC	CSARDEGPEQYF	TRBV20-1	many	TRBJ2-7	-
TGTGCCAGCTCACCACCAACAGGCGAAAACATTCAGTACTTC	CASSPPTGENIQYF	TRBV18	many	TRBJ2-4	-
TGTGCCAGCAGCTTATATTTTGGGGACTCTGAAAAACTGTTTTTT	CASSLYFGDSEKLFF	TRBV7-8	few	TRBJ1-4	-
TGTGCCAGCAGCTTGGGAGGGGAGTGGGATACGCAGTATTTT	CASSLGGEWDTQYF	TRBV7-2	-	TRBJ2-3	TRBD2
TGTGCCAGCAGCTCCAGACAGAGTATCGAAGTCGTCCTGACTTTC	CASSSRQSIEVVLTF	TRBV7-9	few	TRBJ2-6	-
TGTGCCAGCAGCTTATCCGGGACAATCTACAATGAGCAGTTCTTC	CASSLSGTIYNEQFF	TRBV11-2	many	TRBJ2-1	-
TGTGCCAGCAGCTTAAATAGTCGCCGGGTGGATACGCAGTATTTT	CASSLNSRRVDTQYF	TRBV7-8	-	TRBJ2-3	-
TGTGCCAGCAGTCCCTGGACTAGCGGGGGGAATGAGCAGTTCTTC	CASSPWTSGGNEQFF	TRBV28	many	TRBJ2-1	TRBD2
TGTGCCACCAGGGCTCCGAGAAGACAGGGTCTTAACTATGGCTACACCTTC	CATRAPRRQGLNYGYTF	TRBV24-1	-	TRBJ1-2	TRBD1
TGTGCCAGCAGTGAAACCGGGACAGGGTCCTACAATGAGCAGTTCTTC	CASSETGTGSYNEQFF	TRBV12-3/TRBV12-4	-	TRBJ2-1	TRBD1
TGTGCCAGCAGCCCAGGCGTCTTCAAGAACACTGAAGCTTTCTTT	CASSPGVFKNTEAFF	TRBV3-1	many	TRBJ1-1	-
TGTGCCAGCATTCCGGGACTAGCTTTTGCTACGCAGTATTTT	CASIPGLAFATQYF	TRBV12-3/TRBV12-4	many	TRBJ2-3	TRBD2
TGTGCCAGTAGTACTACAGGGGGCGGCGCAGATACGCAGTATTTT	CASSTTGGGADTQYF	TRBV19	few	TRBJ2-3	TRBD1
TGCAGTGCTAGACGGGACTGGGGGAATGAGCAGTTCTTC	CSARRDWGNEQFF	TRBV20-1	many	TRBJ2-1	-
TGTGCCACCAGCATTAGGGGGGAGTTGAACACTGAAGCTTTCTTT	CATSIRGELNTEAFF	TRBV15	many	TRBJ1-1	-
TGCGCCAGCAGCTTCGGGGACCGAGATACGCAGTATTTT	CASSFGDRDTQYF	TRBV5-1	many	TRBJ2-3	-
TGTGCCTGGAGTGTAACCCAGAACACTGAAGCTTTCTTT	CAWSVTQNTEAFF	TRBV30	many	TRBJ1-1	-
TGCAGTGCTAGAGACGCTAGCGGGAGGCCCAATGAGCAGTTCTTC	CSARDASGRPNEQFF	TRBV20-1	-	TRBJ2-1	TRBD2
TGTGCCAGCGCCCACCCGGAGAGGTTTGGGGAGACCCAGTACTTC	CASAHPERFGETQYF	TRBV11-2	many	TRBJ2-5	-
TGTGCCAGCAGTTACTCGAGGCTGCGAGGCTCTGGAAACACCATATATTTT	CASSYSRLRGSGNTIYF	TRBV6-2/TRBV6-3	-	TRBJ1-3	-
TGCAGTGCAGAGAACTATGGCTACACCTTC	CSAENYGYTF	TRBV20-1	many	TRBJ1-2	-
TGTGCCAGCAGTTCCAACCGGCAGGGGAACGAGCAGTACTTC	CASSSNRQGNEQYF	TRBV28	many	TRBJ2-7	-
TGTGCCAGCAGCCCGACAGCCCAGTACTTC	CASSPTAQYF	TRBV7-3	few	TRBJ2-5	-
TGTGCCAGTAGTAGGCTGGGCGGACCGGAGCAGTACTTC	CASSRLGGPEQYF	TRBV19	many	TRBJ2-7	-
TGCAGTGCTAGAATAGTCCGCAGATATGGCTACACCTTC	CSARIVRRYGYTF	TRBV20-1	-	TRBJ1-2	-
TGTGCCAGCAGTTTCCCACCGGCCCAGCCCCAGCATTTT	CASSFPPAQPQHF	TRBV6-5	-	TRBJ1-5	-
TGTGCCAGCAGTGGGACTAGCGGGAGGGCCTACAATGAGCAGTTCTTC	CASSGTSGRAYNEQFF	TRBV2	many	TRBJ2-1	TRBD2
TGTGCCAGCAGCCAAGACGTTGGGGAGCTGTTTTTT	CASSQDVGELFF	TRBV3-1	many	TRBJ2-2	-
TGTGCCAGCAAACTAGGGAACACTGAAGCTTTCTTT	CASKLGNTEAFF	TRBV28	many	TRBJ1-1	-
TGTGCCAGCAGCTTAGCTGGGTGGGAGACCCAGTACTTC	CASSLAGWETQYF	TRBV28	many	TRBJ2-5	-
TGCAGGGCGGAATATAGGGGCGATGGAGAGACCCAGTACTTC	CRAEYRGDGETQYF	TRBV20-1	-	TRBJ2-5	-